This is a list of T cell receptor beta chains from one sample in a study of cytomegalovirus exposure and HLA in healthy donors. Clones were sequenced by immunoSEQ multiplex PCR, and TCRdb holds only the in-frame ones, with some missing. Among 75,000 to 95,000 clones, 60% to 80% were seen once, and the ten largest hold more than 2.5%. Sequencing used PBMCs. The source is a man aged 45 to 65 in good health and CMV-seronegative. The CDR3 runs from the conserved cysteine through the conserved F or W. The D gene is left open where the match is weak. A clone size is listed for some rows: how often the clone was seen (once, few, many), or a class if it is expanded.

V	D	J	size	length	DNA	CDR3
TRBV5-1	NA	TRBJ1-6	few	14	TGCGCCAGCAGCATCAGACGGGATAATTCACCCCTCCACTTT	CASSIRRDNSPLHF
TRBV4-1	TRBD2	TRBJ2-2	few	18	TGCGCCAGCAGCCAAGGTCGGCGGGGGGCCCTAAACACCGGGGAGCTGTTTTTT	CASSQGRRGALNTGELFF
TRBV5-6	TRBD2	TRBJ2-1	NA	15	TGTGCCACCATGGGACTAGCGGGGGGTTTCAATGAGCAGTTCTTC	CATMGLAGGFNEQFF
TRBV7-9	NA	TRBJ1-5	NA	14	TGTGCCGCCAGCGGTGCGGAAGGCAATCAGCCCCAGCATTTT	CAASGAEGNQPQHF
TRBV27	NA	TRBJ1-1	NA	17	TGTGCCAGCAGTTTAGTTAAATCGGCAGGGAACTTGCCTGAAGCTTTCTTT	CASSLVKSAGNLPEAFF
TRBV5-4	NA	TRBJ2-5	NA	14	TGTGCCAGCAGCTTGGAGACAGGCTTTCGGGGCCAGTACTTC	CASSLETGFRGQYF
TRBV12-1	NA	TRBJ1-3	NA	11	TGTGCCTGCCTTCGGGGTCACACCATATATTTT	CACLRGHTIYF
TRBV5-1	NA	TRBJ1-4	NA	18	TGCGCCAGCAGCTTGAATCCCCAGTTCCAGGCAACTAATGAAAAACTGTTTTTT	CASSLNPQFQATNEKLFF
TRBV13	NA	TRBJ2-1	NA	13	TGTGCCAGCAGCCCCGGACTACCCAATGAGCAGTTCTTC	CASSPGLPNEQFF
TRBV6-4	TRBD2	TRBJ2-3	NA	14	TGTGCCAGCAGTGCTAGCGGGGGCACAGATACGCAGTATTTT	CASSASGGTDTQYF